These 31 T cell receptor beta chains share one sample of origin, sequenced in a study of blood T cells in healthy people across ages. A second PCR, run for about 7 to 11 cycles, used a sample-barcoded 5' primer plus a J-beta primer mix. TCRdb called the 5' RACE reads again in MiXCR, with one record for every CDR3 protein. The sample shows approximately 2,000,000 distinct CDR3 sequences, roughly two fifths of them seen only once. Sequencing used blood. Every receptor here comes from a human donor in good health.

The chain carries TRBV11-1 and TRBJ2-1; a possible D gene is TRBD1 (6 bases). Trimming cost V 5 bases and J 0 bases, with 14 bases left between them. In germline, CDR1 is SGHAT, CDR2 FQDESV (reference sequence). The CDR3 is made up of 16 amino acids. The DNA of the CDR3 is TGTGCCAGCAGCGTAGATTGGACAGTCTCCTACAATGAGCAGTTCTTC. Protein sequence: CASSVDWTVSYNEQFF.

As concerns this clonotype: Germline and junction disagree at one end, which may indicate a read error. The V and J genes are TRBV4-2 and TRBJ2-3; tentatively, D is TRBD2 (6 bases). The CDR3 loop spans 19 amino acids. Germline values: CDR1 LGHNA, CDR2 YNFKEQ. The CDR3 loop reads CASSQGGVSEGPSTDTQYF. Here the CDR3 DNA reads TGTGCCAGCAGCCAAGGGGGTGTTTCGGAGGGTCCTAGCACGGATACGCAGTATTTT.

The genes are TRBV18 and TRBJ2-3; D perhaps matches TRBD1 (5 bases). The CDR3 has 14 amino acids. With 3 bases removed from V and 3 bases from J, the gap between germline ends came to 10 bases. CDR1 and CDR2 from the germline V gene are KGHSH and LQKENI. CDR3 in DNA: TGTGCCAGCTCACCTAACCAGGGTACAGATACGCAGTATTTT. This codes for CASSPNQGTDTQYF.

The chain links TRBV4-1 to TRBJ2-5; TRBD2 matches 12 bases. The J call may be faulty, since TRBJ2-1 better matches the DNA end. The CDR3 covers 18 residues. The germline CDR1 and CDR2 sequences are MGHRA and YSYEKL. The chain's CDR3 is CASSQALAGGGRQETQFF. In nucleotides, the CDR3 is TGCGCCAGCAGCCAAGCACTAGCGGGGGGTGGCCGACAAGAGACCCAGTTCTTC.

The chain employs TRBV14 and TRBJ1-2, with 7 bases matching TRBD1. The CDR3 runs 15 residues. Trimming removed 4 bases from V and 4 bases from J; junction bases left unmatched: 9. Germline V lookup: CDR1 SGHDN, CDR2 FVKESK. CDR3 loop: CASSLMGGGSYGYTF. The CDR3 bases are TGTGCCAGCAGCCTCATGGGAGGGGGCAGCTATGGCTACACCTTC. The whole variable domain, remainder taken from reference TRBV14 and TRBJ1-2, is EAGVTQFPSHSVIEKGQTVTLRCDPISGHDNLYWYRRVMGKEIKFLLHFVKESKQDESGMPNNRFLAERTGGTYSTLKVQPAELEDSGVYFCASSLMGGGSYGYTFGSGTRLTVV.

The V and J genes are TRBV27 and TRBJ1-2, with TRBD1 as a possible D gene (6 bases). CDR1 MNHEY and CDR2 SMNVEV come from the germline V gene (reference sequence). V was pared by 5 bases and J by 4 bases, with 14 bases between. This CDR3 region has 14 residues. DNA of the CDR3: TGTGCCAGCAGTGTCTCACAGGGTTCCTATGGCTACACCTTC. Its protein is CASSVSQGSYGYTF.

The CDR3 nucleotides are TGCAGCGTTGATAGGCGCACAGATACGCAGTATTTT. Translated: CSVDRRTDTQYF. The J gene is TRBJ2-3, the V gene TRBV29-1; D remains ambiguous. The V gene lost 3 bases and the J gene lost 1 base, with 5 bases spanning the gap. In germline, CDR1 is SQVTM, CDR2 ANQGSEA. This CDR3 contains 12 residues.

The chain employs TRBV12-3 or TRBV12-4 and TRBJ2-1; 12 bases align to TRBD1. The V segment lost 6 bases and the J segment 8 bases; nucleotides outside the gene matches: 8. CDR3 length: 15 residues. The CDR3 DNA follows: TGTGCCAGCAGCACCGGGACAGGGGGCTGGGATGAGCAGTTCTTC. It specifies CASSTGTGGWDEQFF.

This chain uses TRBV29-1 with TRBJ1-2, with D perhaps matching TRBD1 (5 bases). Looked up from germline, CDR1 is SQVTM and CDR2 is ANQGSEA. V lost 3 bases to trimming and J lost 9 bases, with 17 bases between them. The CDR3 spans 13 residues. The CDR3 sequence: CSVDPLQLGRYTF. The CDR3 DNA is TGCAGCGTTGACCCACTGCAATTGGGGCGCTACACCTTC.

This rearrangement joins TRBV6-6 to TRBJ2-2; D perhaps matches TRBD2 (6 bases). V was trimmed by 2 bases and J by 6 bases, leaving 13 bases between them. The length of the CDR3 is 15 residues. Germline V lookup: CDR1 MNHNY, CDR2 SVGAGI (reference sequence). Here the CDR3 DNA reads TGTGCCAGCAGTTACCGGGCGGGGATGGCCGGGGAGCTGTTTTTT. It specifies CASSYRAGMAGELFF.

There are a few counts of this clonotype. V and J are TRBV6-6 and TRBJ1-2; D uncertain. The CDR3 is 13 amino acids. Trimming cost V 7 bases and J 0 bases, with 9 bases left between them. The germline V gene has CDR1 MNHNY and CDR2 SVGAGI (reference sequence). The CDR3: CASTLSTNYGYTF. The CDR3 coding sequence is TGTGCCAGCACCTTATCTACTAACTATGGCTACACCTTC.

This clonotype has a count of ten or more. The rearrangement joins TRBV20-1 to TRBJ1-2; 8 nucleotides line up with TRBD1. There are 14 residues in the CDR3. Germline V gene data show CDR1 as DFQATT and CDR2 as SNEGSKA (reference sequence). The ends lost 5 bases at V and 6 bases at J; junction bases unmatched: 11. CDR3 in amino acids: CSAYQPGTGDGYTF. The CDR3 DNA reads as TGCAGTGCTTATCAACCGGGGACAGGAGATGGCTACACCTTC.

This clonotype has a handful of counts. V gene TRBV6-5 combines with J gene TRBJ1-2; TRBD1 matches 9 bases. V shed 5 bases and J 5 bases; nucleotides not matched to a gene: 9. CDR3 size: 15 residues. Looked up from germline, CDR1 is MNHEY and CDR2 is SVGAGI. The CDR3 loop is CASSISGQGAYGYTF. As DNA, the CDR3 is TGTGCCAGCAGTATATCGGGACAGGGTGCTTATGGCTACACCTTC.

The V call is TRBV6-2 or TRBV6-3, the J call TRBJ2-2; TRBD2 might be the D (5 bases). V was cut by 2 bases and J by 7 bases, with 14 bases left in between. There are 15 residues in the CDR3. Germline loops: CDR1 MNHEY, CDR2 SVGEGT. For the CDR3, the DNA is TGTGCCAGCAGTTACATAATCGCGGGCATCGGGGAGCTGTTTTTT. The encoded protein is CASSYIIAGIGELFF.

The chain combines TRBV4-2 with TRBJ2-1; D might be TRBD1 or TRBD2, each matching 6 bases. V shed 0 bases and J shed 6 bases, with 15 bases lying between them. Germline V gene lookup returns CDR1 LGHNA and CDR2 YNFKEQ. This CDR3 comprises 16 residues. Written as DNA, the CDR3 is TGTGCCAGCAGCCAAGAAGGGGGGAATGAGGTCAATGAGCAGTTCTTC. Protein: CASSQEGGNEVNEQFF.

Of note for this clonotype: Relative to the germline gene, one junction end is altered; a read error may explain this. The chain combines TRBV7-7 with TRBJ2-1; a weak D match, TRBD2 (6 bases). CDR3 length: 13 residues. The V gene's germline CDR1 is SSHAT and CDR2 FNYEAQ (reference sequence). The CDR3 coding sequence is TGTGCTAGCAGCCGGGACTCCGGAGCCGAGCAGTTCTTC. It translates to CASSRDSGAEQFF.

Comments on this clonotype: A read error may produce the germline difference seen at one junction end. This chain links TRBV9 with TRBJ2-3; D gene ambiguous. Germline V gene lookup returns CDR1 SGDLS and CDR2 YYNGEE. CDR3 size: 12 residues. The CDR3 DNA reads TGTGCCAACAGCGTAGCTGGGAATACGCAGTATTTT. This gives the protein CANSVAGNTQYF.

In this sample, this clonotype turned up once. The chain employs TRBV9 and TRBJ2-3; 7 bases align to TRBD2. The CDR3 is made up of 15 amino acids. Germline assignment: CDR1 SGDLS and CDR2 YYNGEE. The ends lost 3 bases at V and 6 bases at J; junction bases unmatched: 10. The CDR3 sequence is CASSDGTTQEDTQYF. The CDR3 DNA sequence: TGTGCCAGCAGCGACGGGACTACCCAAGAGGATACGCAGTATTTT.

The chain has TRBV20-1 and TRBJ2-5; 9 bases fit TRBD2. Trimming removed 3 bases from V and 1 base from J; junction bases left unmatched: 6. This CDR3 has 15 residues. CDR1 and CDR2 (germline): DFQATT, SNEGSKA (reference sequence). The CDR3 bases are TGCAGTGCTAGTAACCCGACTAGCGGCCAAGAGACCCAGTACTTC. Amino acids: CSASNPTSGQETQYF.

The chain joins TRBV28 to TRBJ1-2; possible D gene TRBD1, 5 bases. V lost 3 bases and J lost 6, with 11 bases in between. The CDR3 length is 13 residues. Looked up from germline, CDR1 is MDHEN and CDR2 is SYDVKM. Here the CDR3 DNA reads TGTGCCAGCAGTTTGGCAGGGTGGGATGGCTACACCTTC. Protein sequence: CASSLAGWDGYTF.

This rearrangement joins TRBV7-2 to TRBJ1-4; 8 bases agree with TRBD1. The length of the CDR3 is 15 residues. The V and J ends lost 5 bases and 5 bases, in that order; junction bases with no gene match: 7. Germline values: CDR1 SGHTA, CDR2 FQGNSA. CDR3 in DNA: TGTGCCAGCAGCAAGGACAGGGCCGGGAATGAAAAACTGTTTTTT. This translates into CASSKDRAGNEKLFF.

The chain is built from TRBV7-2 and TRBJ2-1; 10 bases match TRBD2. V was clipped by 2 bases and J by 10 bases; unmatched bases: 14. The CDR3 has 17 residues. From germline, CDR1 is SGHTA and CDR2 FQGNSA. Here the CDR3 reads CASSLSGVAGGGGEQFF. CDR3 sequence (DNA): TGTGCCAGCAGCTTAAGCGGAGTAGCGGGGGGCGGTGGAGAGCAGTTCTTC.

This chain's CDR3 is CASSYWGLDRSGEKLFF. CDR3 nucleotides: TGCGCCAGCAGTTATTGGGGCCTAGATCGTTCGGGTGAAAAACTGTTTTTT. The rearrangement joins TRBV5-1 to TRBJ1-4; D may be TRBD1 (5 bases). Germline values: CDR1 SGHRS, CDR2 YFSETQ. V was trimmed by 5 bases and J by 7 bases, leaving 24 bases between them. There are 17 residues in the CDR3.

The chain carries TRBV27 and TRBJ1-2; no reliable D call. Germline assignment: CDR1 MNHEY and CDR2 SMNVEV (reference sequence). Between the trimmed V and J ends, which lost 6 bases and 8 bases, there was a span of 13 bases. The CDR3 spans 12 residues. The CDR3 sequence is CASRGGPPGYTF. The CDR3 DNA is TGTGCCAGCAGAGGAGGACCTCCGGGCTACACCTTC.

The DNA of the CDR3 is TGCAGCGTTGAGCCAGGTAGCAATGAGCAGTTCTTC. Its protein product is CSVEPGSNEQFF. The chain links TRBV29-1 to TRBJ2-1; D remains ambiguous. The CDR3 runs to 12 residues. The V gene's germline CDR1 is SQVTM and CDR2 ANQGSEA. V was shortened by 3 bases and J by 6 bases, with 9 bases between the two germline ends.

This chain connects TRBV4-3 to TRBJ2-7, with 7 bases fitting TRBD2. Germline assignment: CDR1 LGHNA and CDR2 YSLEER. Unmatched junction bases numbered 11, after V lost 4 bases and J lost 2 bases. The CDR3 contains 16 residues. The CDR3 is CASSRAESGEAYEQYF. In nucleotides, the CDR3 is TGCGCCAGCAGCCGAGCGGAGAGCGGGGAGGCCTACGAGCAGTACTTC.

This clonotype has more than one count but fewer than ten. The J gene is TRBJ2-7, the V gene TRBV5-1; TRBD1 aligns across 10 bases. Unmatched junction bases numbered 5, after V lost 0 bases and J lost 2 bases. The CDR3 consists of 16 residues. The germline CDR1 and CDR2 sequences are SGHRS and YFSETQ. CDR3 DNA: TGCGCCAGCAGCTTGGCCGGAGGACAGGGGGCCTACGAGCAGTACTTC. The encoded protein is CASSLAGGQGAYEQYF.

The rearrangement joins TRBV20-1 to TRBJ1-1, with D hard to call. Looked up from germline, CDR1 is DFQATT and CDR2 is SNEGSKA (reference sequence). The CDR3 is 15 amino acids. The V gene lost 0 bases and the J gene lost 5 bases, with 16 bases spanning the gap. In DNA, the CDR3 is TGCAGTGCTAGAGATCCACTTACCCAGGAGACTGAAGCTTTCTTT. Encoded protein: CSARDPLTQETEAFF.

The chain couples TRBV7-2 to TRBJ2-5; D could derive from TRBD1 or TRBD2 (7 bases each). Germline V gene data show CDR1 as SGHTA and CDR2 as FQGNSA. Between the trimmed V and J ends, which lost 3 bases and 2 bases, there was a span of 13 bases. This CDR3 has 15 amino acids. CDR3 in DNA: TGTGCCAGCAGCTTCCCAGGGGGGGGGCAAGAGACCCAGTACTTC. Translating gives CASSFPGGGQETQYF.

This clonotype was observed a handful of times. The chain has TRBV28 and TRBJ2-5; 7 bases are shared with TRBD2. Judging by the DNA end, TRBJ2-7 fits better; the J call may be wrong. This CDR3 has 12 residues. Germline lookup yields CDR1 MDHEN and CDR2 SYDVKM. CDR3 DNA sequence: TGTGCCAGCAGGCGGGGGATTGACGAGCAGTACTTC. It translates to CASRRGIDEQYF.

This clonotype came up a few times. The rearrangement joins TRBV24-1 to TRBJ2-3; 8 positions match TRBD2. CDR1 KGHDR and CDR2 SFDVKD come from the germline V gene. V was clipped by 9 bases and J by 0 bases; unmatched bases: 10. CDR3 length: 16 amino acids. The CDR3 protein is CATGNQRGLSTDTQYF. CDR3 coding DNA: TGTGCCACCGGTAACCAGCGGGGGCTAAGCACAGATACGCAGTATTTT.